These 27 T cell receptor beta chains originate from one sample sequenced in a study of neurological immune-mediated disorders. TCRdb redid the calling of the 5' RACE reads with MiXCR, one entry per CDR3 protein. This sample yields about 21,000 distinct CDR3 sequences, of which more than 14% are seen a single time; around 14% belongs to the top ten. What was sequenced was PBMCs. The origin of the receptors is a female donor with HTLV-1-associated myelopathy (HAM/TSP).

This clonotype was observed many times. This chain uses TRBV4-1 with TRBJ1-5; D is uncertain. There are 16 residues in the CDR3. Germline V gives CDR1 MGHRA, CDR2 YSYEKL. The V end lost 4 bases, the J end lost 4 bases, and 17 bases lay between the germline ends. This CDR3 reads CASSLERMGSNQPQHF. In DNA form, the CDR3 reads TGCGCCAGCAGCCTCGAGCGGATGGGGAGTAATCAGCCCCAGCATTTT.

This clonotype was picked up many times. The rearrangement uses TRBV6-5 and TRBJ2-1; weak D call: TRBD2 (7 bases). The germline V gene has CDR1 MNHEY and CDR2 SVGAGI. The CDR3 is made up of 14 amino acids. The germline V and J ends were trimmed by 7 bases and 10 bases, with 20 bases remaining between them. CDR3 nucleotides: TGTGCCAGCACCAAGGGGGGGGCCCTGTGGGAGCAGTTCTTC. This translates into CASTKGGALWEQFF.

This clonotype was detected many times. This sequence joins TRBV14 and TRBJ2-5, with D unresolved. CDR1 and CDR2 (germline): SGHDN, FVKESK. The ends were cut back, 0 bases at V and 7 bases at J, with 12 bases in the middle. The CDR3 covers 14 residues. In nucleotides, the CDR3 is TGTGCCAGCAGCCAAGAGACCCCGGTGGGGACCCAGTACTTC. Amino acid sequence: CASSQETPVGTQYF.

There are many counts of this clonotype. The V and J genes are TRBV7-9 and TRBJ2-1; TRBD1 agrees at 8 bases. The CDR3 covers 15 residues. V was clipped by 6 bases and J by 7 bases; unmatched bases: 11. Germline-derived CDR1 and CDR2 are SEHNR and FQNEAQ (reference sequence). CDR3 nucleotide sequence: TGTGCCAGCAGACCCGACAGGGGCGGTTTTAATGAGCAGTTCTTC. Amino acid sequence: CASRPDRGGFNEQFF.

The V and J genes are TRBV3-1 and TRBJ2-7, with D possibly being TRBD2 (5 bases). The CDR3 runs 15 residues. The germline CDR1 and CDR2 sequences are LGHDT and YNNKEL (reference sequence). V dropped 4 bases and J dropped 5 bases, with 18 bases sitting between them. In nucleotides, the CDR3 is TGTGCCAGCAGCCCCGGGAACCAAGGAGTCCACGAGCAGTACTTC. Its translation: CASSPGNQGVHEQYF.

Notes on this clonotype: A much larger clone lies a single base off, so this may be a read error. The CDR3 DNA reads as TGTGCCAGCTCACTCGGACCAGACAATGAGAAGTTCTTC. It is translated as CASSLGPDNEKFF. This chain links TRBV18 with TRBJ2-1; D unresolved. The CDR3 consists of 13 residues. Looked up from germline, CDR1 is KGHSH and CDR2 is LQKENI.

This clonotype occurred many times. The chain couples TRBV7-6 to TRBJ2-2, with TRBD1 matching 7 bases. After removal of 1 base from V and 2 bases from J, the junction contained 4 bases not matched to a gene. Germline values: CDR1 SGHVS, CDR2 FNYEAQ. The CDR3 spans 16 residues. This chain's CDR3 is CASSLGGTANTGELFF. The DNA for the CDR3 is TGTGCCAGCAGCTTAGGGGGGACAGCCAACACCGGGGAGCTGTTTTTT.

This clonotype was seen repeatedly, ten times or more. The V gene is TRBV20-1, the J gene TRBJ1-2, with D unresolved. V dropped 3 bases and J dropped 2 bases, with 7 bases sitting between them. Germline CDR1 reads DFQATT; CDR2 reads SNEGSKA (reference sequence). This CDR3 is 12 amino acids long. In DNA form, the CDR3 reads TGCAGTGCTAGTATCGAGAACTATGGCTACACCTTC. Its translation: CSASIENYGYTF.

This clonotype was found many times. V is TRBV18 and J is TRBJ2-7; D might be TRBD1 (5 bases). The germline gives CDR1 KGHSH, CDR2 LQKENI. The CDR3 extends over 13 amino acids. The V gene lost 4 bases and the J gene lost 7 bases, with 14 bases spanning the gap. CDR3 in amino acids: CASSLPTRAEQYF. The DNA of the CDR3 is TGTGCCAGCTCACTACCGACCAGGGCGGAGCAGTACTTC.

This clonotype was picked up many times. The CDR3 loop is CASSQEEGAALNQPQHF. In DNA, the CDR3 is TGCGCCAGCAGCCAAGAGGAGGGGGCCGCCCTCAATCAGCCCCAGCATTTT. The chain joins TRBV4-1 to TRBJ1-5; 7 bases agree with TRBD1. J was trimmed by 3 bases and V by 0 bases; bases with no gene match: 8. CDR1 is MGHRA, CDR2 YSYEKL, per germline. This CDR3 comprises 17 residues.

This clonotype came up many times. The chain uses TRBV12-3 or TRBV12-4 and TRBJ1-6, with a tentative D call TRBD1 (5 bases). The CDR3 runs to 16 residues. V was shortened by 5 bases and J by 7 bases, with 18 bases between the two germline ends. As DNA, the CDR3 is TGTGCCAGCAGTCTCTCCTCGGGGGGAGGCAATTCACCCCTCCACTTT. Translation: CASSLSSGGGNSPLHF.

This clonotype has more than one count but fewer than ten. This rearrangement joins TRBV20-1 to TRBJ2-3, with 8 nucleotides matching TRBD2. The CDR3 loop spans 15 amino acids. Germline loops: CDR1 DFQATT, CDR2 SNEGSKA (reference sequence). The V gene end was trimmed by 0 bases and the J gene end by 4 bases; junction bases not matched to a gene: 6. The CDR3 DNA reads TGCAGTGCTAGAGATTCCGGGGGGGCTTCAGATACGCAGTATTTT. This translates into CSARDSGGASDTQYF.

This clonotype has a count of ten or more. CDR3 nucleotides: TGTGCCAGCAGCCTAAGGACTAGCGGGGGAGAGACCCAGTACTTC. Its protein is CASSLRTSGGETQYF. V and J are TRBV7-9 and TRBJ2-5, with 13 nucleotides matching TRBD2. Germline assignment: CDR1 SEHNR and CDR2 FQNEAQ (reference sequence). Germline trimming cut 5 bases from V and 4 bases from J; bases unmatched to any gene: 4. This CDR3 spans 15 amino acids.

This chain connects TRBV20-1 to TRBJ2-1, with TRBD2 identical over 14 bases. The V and J ends lost 0 bases and 2 bases, in that order; junction bases with no gene match: 3. CDR1 is DFQATT, CDR2 SNEGSKA, per germline (reference sequence). CDR3 length: 17 residues. CDR3 DNA sequence: TGCAGTGCTAGAGACGGGACTAGCGGGAGAACCTACAATGAGCAGTTCTTC. Its protein is CSARDGTSGRTYNEQFF.

This clonotype was seen ten or more times. The chain couples TRBV9 to TRBJ2-7; 8 bases align to TRBD1. The germline V gene encodes CDR1 SGDLS and CDR2 YYNGEE. The V segment lost 0 bases and the J segment 7 bases; nucleotides outside the gene matches: 6. This CDR3 has 14 residues. CDR3 DNA: TGTGCCAGCAGCGTAGTTGACAGGGGTGGAGAGCAGTACTTC. This sequence encodes CASSVVDRGGEQYF. Supplemented by reference TRBV9 and TRBJ2-7, the full variable domain reads DSGVTQTPKHLITATGQRVTLRCSPRSGDLSVYWYQQSLDQGLQFLIQYYNGEERAKGNILERFSAQQFPDLHSELNLSSLELGDSALYFCASSVVDRGGEQYFGPGTRLTVT.

The chain employs TRBV6-5 and TRBJ2-1; perhaps TRBD2 as D (5 bases). Germline CDR1 and CDR2: MNHEY and SVGAGI. The CDR3 runs to 15 residues. Deletions cut 3 bases from V and 3 bases from J, with 12 bases between. The CDR3 DNA is TGTGCCAGCAGTTATCAGGCCGGGGTCTACAATGAGCAGTTCTTC. Its protein product is CASSYQAGVYNEQFF.

The gene calls are TRBV10-3 and TRBJ2-1; TRBD2 might be the D (7 bases). In germline, CDR1 is ENHRY, CDR2 SYGVKD. The V gene lost 6 bases and the J gene lost 6 bases, with 12 bases spanning the gap. The CDR3 is made up of 13 amino acids. CDR3 bases: TGTGCCATCAGAGGGGGGGCCTCCAATGAGCAGTTCTTC. The encoded protein is CAIRGGASNEQFF.

This clonotype was recorded at least ten times. One end of the junction is discordant with germline, which a read error may explain. The chain joins TRBV20-1 to TRBJ1-4; D call uncertain. There are 15 residues in the CDR3. CDR1 DFQATT and CDR2 SNEGSKA come from the germline V gene (reference sequence). The CDR3 loop reads CSASEGIATNEKLFF. The CDR3 nucleotides are TGCAGTGCTAGTGAGGGTATAGCAACTAATGAAAAGCTGTTTTTT.

Many counts were recorded for this clonotype. V and J are TRBV24-1 and TRBJ2-3, with 8 bases matching TRBD1. The junction had 8 bases not matched to a gene; V was cut back by 3 bases and J by 1 base. This CDR3 contains 17 residues. Germline CDR1 KGHDR, CDR2 SFDVKD. The CDR3 is CATSDPADRGGTDTQYF. The CDR3 DNA is TGTGCCACCAGTGATCCAGCAGACAGGGGTGGCACAGATACGCAGTATTTT.

At least ten counts were recorded for this clonotype. The chain uses TRBV6-1 and TRBJ1-2; D might be TRBD1 (6 bases). Germline V CDR1 and CDR2: MNHNS, SASEGT. The CDR3 spans 13 residues. Trimming removed 8 bases at V and 1 base at J, with 11 bases between. The CDR3 reads CASDRNFNYGYTF. The CDR3 nucleotides read TGTGCCAGCGACAGGAACTTTAACTATGGCTACACCTTC.

This clonotype was seen at least ten times. The rearrangement uses TRBV20-1 and TRBJ2-1; 9 bases map to TRBD1. The CDR3 has 15 amino acids. V lost 5 bases, J lost 3 bases, and 8 bases stayed unmatched. Germline CDR1 DFQATT, CDR2 SNEGSKA (reference sequence). CDR3 bases: TGCAGTGCTGTCAAGACGGGACAGGGCTACAATGAGCAGTTCTTC. Its protein is CSAVKTGQGYNEQFF.

This clonotype was picked up many times. V usage is TRBV5-1 and J usage is TRBJ1-4; 8 bases are shared with TRBD1. CDR1 and CDR2 (germline): SGHRS, YFSETQ. V lost 4 bases and J lost 8; bases outside the gene matches: 7. This CDR3 region has 14 residues. CDR3 sequence: CASSGQGAQEKLFF. DNA of the CDR3: TGCGCCAGCAGCGGCCAGGGGGCGCAGGAAAAACTGTTTTTT. The full variable domain, its missing parts supplied by reference TRBV5-1 and TRBJ1-4, is KAGVTQTPRYLIKTRGQQVTLSCSPISGHRSVSWYQQTPGQGLQFLFEYFSETQRNKGNFPGRFSGRQFSNSRSEMNVSTLELGDSALYLCASSGQGAQEKLFFGSGTQLSVL.

This clonotype was observed many times. The CDR3 nucleotides are TGCGCCAGCAGCTTGGCCGCAGTGAACACTGAAGCTTTCTTT. It yields the protein CASSLAAVNTEAFF. J is TRBJ1-1 and V is TRBV5-1; D gene uncertain. Germline CDR1 SGHRS, CDR2 YFSETQ. V lost 0 bases and J lost 0, with 6 bases in between. CDR3 size: 14 residues.

In its sample, this clonotype was seen many times. The chain carries TRBV7-2 and TRBJ2-5, with no clear D. Germline CDR1 is SGHTA and CDR2 is FQGNSA. Between the trimmed V and J ends, which lost 0 bases and 0 bases, there was a span of 5 bases. The CDR3 runs 14 residues. Written as DNA, the CDR3 is TGTGCCAGCAGCTTAGCCCCCAACCAAGAGACCCAGTACTTC. It specifies CASSLAPNQETQYF.

This clonotype was counted ten times or more. The V and J genes are TRBV6-5 and TRBJ2-6; D is possibly TRBD1 (5 bases). Germline lookup yields CDR1 MNHEY and CDR2 SVGAGI. Trimming cost V 8 bases and J 1 base, with 9 bases left between them. The CDR3 is made up of 14 amino acids. The CDR3 spells CASGAHSGANVLTF. DNA for the CDR3: TGTGCCAGCGGGGCCCATTCTGGGGCCAACGTCCTGACTTTC.

This clonotype was seen repeatedly, ten times or more. The J gene is TRBJ2-1, the V gene TRBV2, with D perhaps given as TRBD1 or TRBD2 (5 bases each). This CDR3 has 15 amino acids. Germline CDR1 is SNHLY and CDR2 is FYNNEI. V was pared by 5 bases and J by 4 bases, with 15 bases between. The CDR3 bases are TGTGCCAGCAGTCTCGGGGCCGAGGTATACAATGAGCAGTTCTTC. Protein product: CASSLGAEVYNEQFF.

This clonotype came up many times. In nucleotides, the CDR3 is TGTGCCAGCGGGGCGGGCGATACGCAGTATTTT. Residues: CASGAGDTQYF. V usage is TRBV7-9 and J usage is TRBJ2-3; D possibly uses TRBD1 or TRBD2 (5 bases each). The CDR3 is 11 amino acids. Trimming left V 8 bases short and J 6 bases short, with 9 bases between. CDR1 is SEHNR and CDR2 is FQNEAQ in the germline V gene (reference sequence).